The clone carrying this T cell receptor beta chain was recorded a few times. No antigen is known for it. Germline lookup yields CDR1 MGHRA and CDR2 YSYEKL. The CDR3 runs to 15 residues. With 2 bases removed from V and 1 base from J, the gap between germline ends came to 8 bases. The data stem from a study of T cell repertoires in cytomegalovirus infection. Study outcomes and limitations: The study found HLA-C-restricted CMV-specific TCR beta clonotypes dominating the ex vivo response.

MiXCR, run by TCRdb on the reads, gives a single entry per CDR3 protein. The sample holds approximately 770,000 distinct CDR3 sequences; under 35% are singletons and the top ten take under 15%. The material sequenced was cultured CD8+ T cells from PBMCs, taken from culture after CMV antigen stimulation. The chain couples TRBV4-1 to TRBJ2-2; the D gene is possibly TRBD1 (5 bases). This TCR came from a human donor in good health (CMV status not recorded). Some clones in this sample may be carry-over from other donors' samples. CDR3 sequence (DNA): TGCGCCAGCAGCCAACCAACAGGGAACACCGGGGAGCTGTTTTTT. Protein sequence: CASSQPTGNTGELFF.